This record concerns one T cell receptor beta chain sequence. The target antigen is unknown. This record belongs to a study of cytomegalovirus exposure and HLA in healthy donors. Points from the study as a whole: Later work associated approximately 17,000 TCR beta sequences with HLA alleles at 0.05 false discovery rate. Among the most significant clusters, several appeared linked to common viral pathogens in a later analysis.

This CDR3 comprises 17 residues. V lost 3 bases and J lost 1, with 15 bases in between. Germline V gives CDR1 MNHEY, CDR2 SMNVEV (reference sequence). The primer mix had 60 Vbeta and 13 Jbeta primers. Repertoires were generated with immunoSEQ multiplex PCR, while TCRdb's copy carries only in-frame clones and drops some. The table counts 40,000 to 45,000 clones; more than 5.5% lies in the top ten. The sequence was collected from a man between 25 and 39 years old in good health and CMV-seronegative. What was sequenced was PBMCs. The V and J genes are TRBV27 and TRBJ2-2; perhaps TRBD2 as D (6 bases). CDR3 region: CASSFSGWRENTGELFF. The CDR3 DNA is TGTGCCAGCAGTTTTAGTGGGTGGCGGGAGAACACCGGGGAGCTGTTTTTT.